This T cell receptor (beta chain) appears in the sequencing data of a study of T-cell reconstitution after alpha-beta-depleted transplantation in children. Molecular barcoding with unique molecular identifiers was used for the TCRbeta library. In TCRdb, the PCR reads were re-called with MiXCR into one record per CDR3 protein. The sample holds 200,000 to 250,000 distinct CDR3 sequences; more than 10% are singletons and the top ten take 2% to 3%. In its sample, this clonotype was seen many times. V lost 5 bases to trimming and J lost 6 bases, with 10 bases between them. The CDR3 is 12 residues long. The germline V gene has CDR1 MDHEN and CDR2 SYDVKM.

The input for sequencing was PBMCs from the stem cell graft donor, taken from the stem cell graft. The TCR comes from a human donor who donated a stem cell graft to a child with acute lymphoblastic leukemia. The J gene is TRBJ1-1, the V gene TRBV28; maybe TRBD1 (5 bases). The DNA of the CDR3 is TGTGCCAGCAGTCAACAGGTAGCTGAAGCTTTCTTT. Protein sequence: CASSQQVAEAFF.